These 29 T cell receptor beta chains came from one sample sequenced in a study of blood T cell repertoires in COVID-19. The protocol was immunoSEQ multiplex PCR, while the TCRdb copy is restricted to in-frame clones and leaves out a portion. The sample includes 200,000 to 300,000 clones, 80% to 85% of them seen just once. The sample comprised peripheral blood. The receptors originated from an older woman with active or convalescent COVID-19.

This clone was recorded once. It is unclear where the CDR3 begins or ends on the DNA, so no DNA is shown, and the CDR3 is as TCRdb lists it. V and J are TRBV12-1 and TRBJ2-5; the DNA was not compared with TRBD2, the D call given in the table. TRBV12-1 is labeled a pseudogene. The CDR3 length equals 20 residues, ends included. The CDR3 sequence: CASSFVGVGTSGDKGETQYF.

This rearrangement joins TRBV5-1 to TRBJ1-1; no firm D call. The V end was cut by 4 bases, the J end by 5 bases, with 9 bases between. The CDR3 loop spans 12 amino acids. CDR1 and CDR2 (germline): SGHRS, YFSETQ. CDR3 in amino acids: CASSSGWTEAFF. In nucleotides, the CDR3 is TGCGCCAGCAGCAGCGGTTGGACTGAAGCTTTCTTT.

The chain is built from TRBV12-3 or TRBV12-4 and TRBJ1-1; D unresolved. The CDR3 totals 13 residues. The V gene lost 6 bases and the J gene lost 4 bases, with 12 bases spanning the gap. CDR3 amino acids: CASSDRRSTEAFF. The DNA of the CDR3 is TGTGCCAGCAGCGATAGGAGGAGCACTGAAGCTTTCTTT.

The chain is built from TRBV5-4 and TRBJ2-1; 8 nucleotides agree with TRBD2. V shed 4 bases and J 0 bases; nucleotides not matched to a gene: 6. Germline V gene data show CDR1 as SGHNT and CDR2 as YYREEE (reference sequence). The CDR3 contains 16 residues. The CDR3 loop is CASSLLAGISYNEQFF. Written as DNA, the CDR3 is TGTGCCAGCAGCCTGTTAGCGGGGATCTCCTACAATGAGCAGTTCTTC.

The chain is built from TRBV5-5 and TRBJ2-5; the match to TRBD2 covers 14 bases. CDR1 is SGHKS and CDR2 is YYEKEE in the germline V gene (reference sequence). J lost 5 bases, V lost 4 bases, and 7 bases had no gene match. This CDR3 contains 16 residues. This chain's CDR3 is CASSAGTSGGRETQYF. CDR3 coding DNA: TGTGCCAGCAGCGCCGGGACTAGCGGGGGCCGGGAGACCCAGTACTTC.

The chain has TRBV3-1 (or the pseudogene TRBV3-2) and TRBJ1-1; perhaps TRBD1 as D (5 bases). The CDR3 contains 14 residues. Trimming stripped 0 bases from V and 10 bases from J, with 15 bases between. Germline CDR1 LGHDT, CDR2 YNNKEL (reference sequence). The CDR3 DNA follows: TGTGCCAGCAGCCAAGAAGGAGGGGAGGTGAGAGCTTTCTTT. Translated, it gives CASSQEGGEVRAFF.

The V call is TRBV6-6, the J call TRBJ2-7; D gene uncertain. The CDR3 is 12 amino acids. The germline V gene has CDR1 MNHNY and CDR2 SVGAGI (reference sequence). Between the trimmed V and J ends, which lost 7 bases and 5 bases, there was a span of 12 bases. CDR3 nucleotides: TGTGCCAGCACCCCGACTCGGAACGAGCAGTACTTC. It encodes CASTPTRNEQYF.

This sequence joins TRBV6-5 and TRBJ1-5; 8 bases agree with TRBD1. This CDR3 spans 11 amino acids. Germline V lookup: CDR1 MNHEY, CDR2 SVGAGI. CDR3 sequence (DNA): TGTGGGACAGGGAGCAATCAGCCCCAGCATTTT. It codes for CGTGSNQPQHF.

The V call is TRBV6-5, the J call TRBJ1-1; 10 bases map to TRBD1. This CDR3 contains 15 residues. In germline, CDR1 is MNHEY, CDR2 SVGAGI. The junction had 0 bases not matched to a gene; V was cut back by 1 base and J by 1 base. CDR3 in DNA: TGTGCCAGCAGTTACTGGGACAGGGGGAACACTGAAGCTTTCTTT. It translates to CASSYWDRGNTEAFF.

This chain links TRBV7-9 with TRBJ1-4, with D possibly matching TRBD1 (5 bases). V was pared by 4 bases and J by 9 bases, with 18 bases between. CDR3 length equals 15 residues. Looked up from germline, CDR1 is SEHNR and CDR2 is FQNEAQ (reference sequence). The CDR3 DNA reads TGTGCCAGCAGCTCAGTCCAGACAGATTGGAAAAAACTGTTTTTT. Protein sequence: CASSSVQTDWKKLFF.

The chain is built from TRBV7-3 and TRBJ2-7; perhaps TRBD1 as D (5 bases). Trimming took off 5 bases at V and 3 bases at J, with 20 bases between the two ends. The CDR3 extends over 16 amino acids. Germline values: CDR1 SGHTA, CDR2 FQGTGA. CDR3 in DNA: TGTGCCAGCAGCCCTTCTTTCTCGGCAGGGTACTACGAGCAGTACTTC. This gives the protein CASSPSFSAGYYEQYF.

This chain links TRBV19 with TRBJ1-1, with 7 bases matching TRBD1. Per the germline V gene, CDR1 is LNHDA and CDR2 is SQIVND (reference sequence). CDR3 length: 13 residues. V lost 5 bases to trimming and J lost 1 base; unmatched junction nucleotides: 1. CDR3 nucleotides: TGTGCCAGTAGTTGGGACAGGAACACTGAAGCTTTCTTT. As protein: CASSWDRNTEAFF.

The chain links TRBV5-4 to TRBJ2-3; 7 positions match TRBD1. The CDR3 consists of 16 residues. The germline V gene has CDR1 SGHNT and CDR2 YYREEE (reference sequence). The ends lost 4 bases at V and 0 bases at J; junction bases unmatched: 8. This CDR3 is CASSPPGQVSTDTQYF. The CDR3 DNA reads TGTGCCAGCAGCCCCCCCGGACAGGTTAGCACAGATACGCAGTATTTT.

V gene TRBV5-4 combines with J gene TRBJ2-7; D ambiguous. Germline values: CDR1 SGHNT, CDR2 YYREEE (reference sequence). Between the trimmed V and J ends, which lost 2 bases and 5 bases, there was a span of 17 bases. The CDR3 is 15 amino acids. This CDR3 is CASSFDRVKINEQYF. The CDR3 DNA reads TGTGCCAGCAGCTTTGATAGAGTAAAAATCAACGAGCAGTACTTC. Supplemented by reference TRBV5-4 and TRBJ2-7, the full variable domain reads ETGVTQSPTHLIKTRGQQVTLRCSSQSGHNTVSWYQQALGQGPQFIFQYYREEENGRGNFPPRFSGLQFPNYSSELNVNALELDDSALYLCASSFDRVKINEQYFGPGTRLTVT.

The CDR3 sequence is CASSLVGRGRSNEKLFF. In DNA form, the CDR3 reads TGTGCCAGCAGCTTAGTAGGGAGGGGACGCTCTAATGAAAAACTGTTTTTT. The chain joins TRBV7-2 to TRBJ1-4, with D possibly being TRBD1 (5 bases). The CDR3 sequence is 17 residues long. The V end was cut by 1 base, the J end by 3 bases, with 15 bases between. Germline V gene lookup returns CDR1 SGHTA and CDR2 FQGNSA.

The V call is TRBV5-8, the J call TRBJ2-2; 10 bases line up with TRBD1. This CDR3 is 15 amino acids long. Germline CDR1 and CDR2: SGHTS and YDEGEE. The V segment lost 2 bases and the J segment 6 bases; nucleotides outside the gene matches: 4. The CDR3 sequence: CASSLGTGVPGELFF. The CDR3 nucleotides are TGTGCCAGCAGCTTAGGGACAGGGGTGCCCGGGGAGCTGTTTTTT.

This clone was seen a few times. The rearrangement joins TRBV19 to TRBJ2-7, with D maybe TRBD1 (7 bases). CDR1 is LNHDA, CDR2 SQIVND, per germline (reference sequence). The CDR3 has 15 amino acids. V shed 0 bases and J shed 2 bases, with 11 bases lying between them. CDR3 in amino acids: CASSIEEGAPYEQYF. The DNA for the CDR3 is TGTGCCAGTAGTATAGAGGAGGGGGCGCCCTACGAGCAGTACTTC. The variable domain in full, completed from reference TRBV19 and TRBJ2-7, reads DGGITQSPKYLFRKEGQNVTLSCEQNLNHDAMYWYRQDPGQGLRLIYYSQIVNDFQKGDIAEGYSVSREKKESFPLTVTSAQKNPTAFYLCASSIEEGAPYEQYFGPGTRLTVT.

The chain joins TRBV6-5 to TRBJ2-3, with 10 bases identical to TRBD1. Germline CDR1 reads MNHEY; CDR2 reads SVGAGI. The CDR3 covers 15 residues. Trimming cost V 6 bases and J 2 bases; bases outside gene matches: 5. CDR3: CASSRDRGPTDTQYF. The CDR3 DNA reads TGTGCCAGCAGCCGGGACAGGGGACCCACAGATACGCAGTATTTT.

This sequence joins TRBV29-1 and TRBJ2-1; TRBD2 might be the D (5 bases). This CDR3 has 12 residues. The V gene's germline CDR1 is SQVTM and CDR2 ANQGSEA. Trimming left V 7 bases short and J 4 bases short, with 11 bases between. CDR3 residues: CSAGLLYNEQFF. Written as DNA, the CDR3 is TGCAGCGCCGGACTCCTATACAATGAGCAGTTCTTC.

Turning to this clone: The junction departs from the called germline gene at one end, perhaps through a read error. CDR3 DNA: TGTGCCAGCTCACCCTTACCGGACACGGACGCTCCACACTTC. The encoded protein is CASSPLPDTDAPHF. The chain combines TRBV18 with TRBJ2-4; maybe TRBD1 (5 bases). CDR1 is KGHSH and CDR2 is LQKENI in the germline V gene. There are 14 residues in the CDR3.

The CDR3 reads CASSPRGSYNEQFF. Written as DNA, the CDR3 is TGTGCCAGCAGCCCTCGGGGGTCCTACAATGAGCAGTTCTTC. The V and J genes are TRBV3-1 (or the pseudogene TRBV3-2) and TRBJ2-1; D may be TRBD2 (6 bases). V gave up 4 bases and J gave up 1 base, with 8 bases separating them. The CDR3 is 14 amino acids. CDR1 and CDR2 from the germline V gene are LGHDT and YNNKEL (reference sequence).

This clone was observed once. V is TRBV19 and J is TRBJ1-1; D may be TRBD1 (5 bases). Trimming removed 7 bases from V and 2 bases from J, with 8 bases in between. Germline CDR1 reads LNHDA; CDR2 reads SQIVND (reference sequence). The CDR3 is 12 residues long. This CDR3 is CASTGINTEAFF. DNA for the CDR3: TGTGCCAGTACAGGGATTAACACTGAAGCTTTCTTT.

This clone was counted a few times. This chain links TRBV6-2 or TRBV6-3 with TRBJ1-1, with TRBD1 identical over 8 bases. The junction had 3 bases not matched to a gene; V was cut back by 0 bases and J by 3 bases. This CDR3 has 15 residues. The V gene's germline CDR1 is MNHEY and CDR2 SVGEGT. The CDR3 sequence: CASSYSMTGDTEAFF. Here the CDR3 DNA reads TGTGCCAGCAGTTACTCGATGACAGGGGACACTGAAGCTTTCTTT.

The gene calls are TRBV5-6 and TRBJ1-1; D might be TRBD1 (5 bases). Trimming shortened V by 2 bases and J by 0 bases, and 11 bases separated the two germline ends. This CDR3 has 15 residues. The germline V gene encodes CDR1 SGHDT and CDR2 YYEEEE. CDR3: CASSFSGDMNTEAFF. The CDR3 DNA reads TGTGCCAGCAGCTTTTCGGGGGATATGAACACTGAAGCTTTCTTT.

This rearrangement joins TRBV6-4 to TRBJ2-2, with 10 positions matching TRBD1. V lost 7 bases to trimming and J lost 4 bases; unmatched junction nucleotides: 6. Germline-derived CDR1 and CDR2 are MRHNA and SNTAGT. The CDR3 covers 15 residues. DNA for the CDR3: TGTGCCAGCACCCCGACAGGGGGCTTCACCGGGGAGCTGTTTTTT. This translates into CASTPTGGFTGELFF.

V usage is TRBV3-1 (or the pseudogene TRBV3-2) and J usage is TRBJ1-2, with 11 bases lining up with TRBD1. Germline loops: CDR1 LGHDT, CDR2 YNNKEL (reference sequence). The length of the CDR3 is 15 residues. The V gene end was trimmed by 4 bases and the J gene end by 4 bases; junction bases not matched to a gene: 5. The CDR3 DNA reads as TGTGCCAGCAGCCGCGGACAGGGGGCAATCTATGGCTACACCTTC. As protein: CASSRGQGAIYGYTF.

This chain connects TRBV7-6 to TRBJ2-1; perhaps TRBD2 as D (7 bases). Trimming pared 1 base from V and 1 base from J, leaving 14 bases between. This CDR3 has 17 residues. Germline CDR1 is SGHVS and CDR2 is FNYEAQ. The CDR3 coding sequence is TGTGCCAGCAGCTTAGGAACGGCGGGGGCTTCCTACAATGAGCAGTTCTTC. It is translated as CASSLGTAGASYNEQFF.

This rearrangement joins TRBV5-5 to TRBJ2-2; TRBD2 is a possible D gene (7 bases). Trimming pared 3 bases from V and 4 bases from J, leaving 16 bases between. Germline loops: CDR1 SGHKS, CDR2 YYEKEE (reference sequence). There are 16 residues in the CDR3. CDR3 loop: CASSSTGGRGTGELFF. The CDR3 DNA is TGTGCCAGCAGCTCTACCGGGGGGCGCGGCACCGGGGAGCTGTTTTTT.

CDR3 in amino acids: CASSLGLRLSGNTIYF. CDR3 bases: TGTGCCAGCAGCTTGGGGTTGCGACTCTCTGGAAACACCATATATTTT. The chain employs TRBV5-8 and TRBJ1-3, with unresolved D. Trimming removed 0 bases from V and 0 bases from J, with 10 bases in between. The V gene's germline CDR1 is SGHTS and CDR2 YDEGEE. CDR3 length: 16 amino acids.